This T cell receptor (beta chain) was obtained from a study of T cell responses to AZD1222 COVID-19 vaccine. Study background: Analysis merged second doses at about 4 or about 12 weeks.

This clone has only a few counts. What it binds is unknown. The length of the CDR3 is 12 residues. Trimming took 6 bases from V and 10 from J, leaving 13 bases between them. Clones were sequenced by immunoSEQ multiplex PCR, and TCRdb holds only the in-frame ones, with some missing. The sample has roughly 80,000 clones; nearly 85% are singletons. The study's findings and limits: Just a handful of people given AZD1222 tested seropositive at baseline.

Sequenced here: peripheral blood, sampled on day 0 of AZD1222 vaccination. The sequence was collected from an adult in good health. J is TRBJ2-1 and V is TRBV12-3 or TRBV12-4; D ambiguous. CDR3 in amino acids: CASSLGVTEQFF. The CDR3 DNA follows: TGTGCCAGCAGCCTTGGGGTGACGGAGCAGTTCTTC.